These 13 T cell receptor beta chains share one sample of origin, sequenced in a study of shared clonotypes between healthy human individuals. Produced via immunoSEQ multiplex PCR; TCRdb's table is partial and in-frame only. The repertoire holds some 2,000,000 clones, with 85% to 95% as singletons. Sequencing was carried out using naive CD4+ T cells sorted from blood. Regarding subset: CD45RA+ positively selected. The receptors were gathered from a man between 18 and 35 years old in good health.

The chain joins TRBV30 to TRBJ1-5, with D unresolved. CDR1 is GTSNPN, CDR2 SVGIG, per germline (reference sequence). Trimming took off 0 bases at V and 0 bases at J, with 6 bases between the two ends. The CDR3 loop spans 14 amino acids. In nucleotides, the CDR3 is TGTGCCTGGAGTGTAGGGTTTAGCAATCAGCCCCAGCATTTT. It encodes CAWSVGFSNQPQHF.

This clone was counted a few times. Other DNA sequences in the same sample also yield this CDR3. V and J are TRBV2 and TRBJ2-5; no clear D gene. This CDR3 has 10 residues. Trimming pared 3 bases from V and 7 bases from J, leaving 3 bases between. Looked up from germline, CDR1 is SNHLY and CDR2 is FYNNEI. The CDR3 reads CASSEGTQYF. The CDR3 DNA reads as TGTGCCAGCAGTGAGGGGACCCAGTACTTC.

The rearrangement joins TRBV6-6 to TRBJ1-6, with D hard to call. The CDR3 runs 14 residues. The germline V and J ends were trimmed by 7 bases and 4 bases, with 11 bases remaining between them. Germline CDR1 reads MNHNY; CDR2 reads SVGAGI (reference sequence). This CDR3 is CASTGLGYNSPLHF. The DNA for the CDR3 is TGTGCCAGCACTGGGTTAGGATATAATTCACCCCTCCACTTT.

V and J are TRBV7-9 and TRBJ2-7; D is possibly TRBD1 or TRBD2 (5 bases each). CDR3 length: 13 residues. Germline loops: CDR1 SEHNR, CDR2 FQNEAQ (reference sequence). Deletions cut 5 bases from V and 6 bases from J, with 14 bases between. The CDR3 is CASSPAQGAEQYF. CDR3 DNA sequence: TGTGCCAGCAGCCCCGCCCAGGGAGCCGAGCAGTACTTC.

For the CDR3, the DNA is TGTGCCAGCTCAAAGACAGGGGGCTTGAACACTGAAGCTTTCTTT. Its translation is CASSKTGGLNTEAFF. J is TRBJ1-1 and V is TRBV18, with 10 bases that match TRBD1. This CDR3 spans 15 amino acids. Trimming removed 5 bases from V and 0 bases from J; junction bases left unmatched: 3. CDR1 and CDR2 (germline): KGHSH, LQKENI.

V is TRBV1 and J is TRBJ2-7; TRBD2 was called by the table and not checked on the DNA. TRBV1 is a recognized pseudogene. The CDR3 loop spans 19 amino acids. The CDR3 DNA sequence: TGCACCAGCAGCCAAGCCACGGGACTAGCGGGGATAAGCTCCTACGAGCAGTACTTC. The encoded protein is CTSSQATGLAGISSYEQYF.

Details on this clone: The sample contains more than one DNA sequence encoding this CDR3. V and J are TRBV6-5 and TRBJ2-7; D is undetermined. This CDR3 is 11 amino acids long. The V end lost 6 bases, the J end lost 7 bases, and 10 bases lay between the germline ends. Germline CDR1 is MNHEY and CDR2 is SVGAGI. CDR3 nucleotide sequence: TGTGCCAGCAGCCTAGGGTTGGAGCAGTACTTC. Its translation: CASSLGLEQYF.

The chain recombines TRBV7-9 with TRBJ2-1; D uncertain. Germline CDR1 SEHNR, CDR2 FQNEAQ (reference sequence). V was clipped by 5 bases and J by 4 bases, with 12 bases between them. The CDR3 runs 14 residues. The CDR3 sequence is CASSLEGIYNEQFF. The CDR3 DNA reads TGTGCCAGCAGCCTAGAAGGGATTTACAATGAGCAGTTCTTC.

V gene TRBV27 combines with J gene TRBJ1-3, with a weak D call TRBD1 (5 bases). V lost 6 bases, J lost 2 bases, and 11 bases lay in between. This CDR3 is built from 14 residues. From germline, CDR1 is MNHEY and CDR2 SMNVEV (reference sequence). The DNA for the CDR3 is TGTGCCAGCAGGGGGGGAGCAGCTGGAAACACCATATATTTT. It codes for CASRGGAAGNTIYF.

A remark on this clone: Distinct nucleotide sequences in the sample also encode this CDR3. This chain connects TRBV25-1 to TRBJ1-6; no clear D gene. The CDR3 has 13 residues. Germline V gene data show CDR1 as MGHDK and CDR2 as SYGVNS. V was shortened by 3 bases and J by 4 bases, with 4 bases between the two germline ends. The CDR3 loop reads CASSEGYNSPLHF. As DNA, the CDR3 is TGTGCCAGCAGTGAGGGTTATAATTCACCCCTCCACTTT.

The chain is built from TRBV11-2 and TRBJ2-1, with a possible D match to TRBD2 (6 bases). This CDR3 spans 14 amino acids. The V gene's germline CDR1 is SGHAT and CDR2 FQNNGV. Trimming removed 1 base at V and 10 bases at J, with 14 bases between. CDR3 coding DNA: TGTGCCAGCAGCTTAGTCCCGATCGCGGGGGAGCAGTTCTTC. It codes for CASSLVPIAGEQFF.

On this clone: Other DNA sequences in the sample encode the same CDR3. The CDR3 DNA sequence: TGTGCCTGGAGCGTAGCTAGGTATGGCTACACCTTC. Amino acids: CAWSVARYGYTF. The V call is TRBV30, the J call TRBJ1-2; D not resolved. The CDR3 runs to 12 residues. The germline V gene encodes CDR1 GTSNPN and CDR2 SVGIG (reference sequence). Trimming left V 3 bases short and J 5 bases short, with 10 bases between.

The chain couples TRBV6-6 to TRBJ1-2, with TRBD1 matching 8 bases. V was pared by 7 bases and J by 10 bases, with 11 bases of the junction left unmatched. The CDR3 is made up of 13 amino acids. Germline loops: CDR1 MNHNY, CDR2 SVGAGI (reference sequence). The CDR3 reads CASTTTGGKDYTF. The CDR3, as DNA: TGTGCCAGCACCACTACAGGGGGAAAGGACTACACCTTC.